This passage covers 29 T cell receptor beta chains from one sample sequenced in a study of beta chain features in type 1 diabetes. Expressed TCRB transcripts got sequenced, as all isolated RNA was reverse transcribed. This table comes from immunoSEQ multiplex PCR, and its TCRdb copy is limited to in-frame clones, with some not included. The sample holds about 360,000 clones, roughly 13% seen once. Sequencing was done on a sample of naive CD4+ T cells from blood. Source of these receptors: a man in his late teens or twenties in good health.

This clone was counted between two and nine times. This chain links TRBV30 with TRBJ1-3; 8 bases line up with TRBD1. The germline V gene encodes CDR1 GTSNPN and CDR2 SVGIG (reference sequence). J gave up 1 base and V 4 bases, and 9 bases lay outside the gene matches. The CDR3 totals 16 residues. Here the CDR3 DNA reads TGTGCCTGGACCCGGGGACAGGTCGCTTCTGGAAACACCATATATTTT. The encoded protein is CAWTRGQVASGNTIYF.

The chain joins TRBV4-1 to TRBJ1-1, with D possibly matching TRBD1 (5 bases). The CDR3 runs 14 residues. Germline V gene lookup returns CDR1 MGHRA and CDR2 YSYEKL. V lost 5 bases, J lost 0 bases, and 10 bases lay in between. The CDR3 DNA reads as TGCGCCAGCAGCTCGGGGACTTTGAACACTGAAGCTTTCTTT. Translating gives CASSSGTLNTEAFF.

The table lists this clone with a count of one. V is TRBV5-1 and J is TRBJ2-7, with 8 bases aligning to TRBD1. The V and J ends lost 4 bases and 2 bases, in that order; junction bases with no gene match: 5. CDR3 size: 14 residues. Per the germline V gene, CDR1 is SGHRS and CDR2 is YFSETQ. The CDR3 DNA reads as TGCGCCAGCAGCCAAGGACAGGGCCCCTACGAGCAGTACTTC. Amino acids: CASSQGQGPYEQYF.

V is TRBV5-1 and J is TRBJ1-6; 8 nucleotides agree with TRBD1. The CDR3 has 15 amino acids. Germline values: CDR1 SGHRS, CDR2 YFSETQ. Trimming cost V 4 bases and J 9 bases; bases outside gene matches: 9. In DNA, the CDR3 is TGCGCCAGCAGCCTCCCGGGACAGGTTTTTTCACCCCTCCACTTT. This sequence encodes CASSLPGQVFSPLHF.

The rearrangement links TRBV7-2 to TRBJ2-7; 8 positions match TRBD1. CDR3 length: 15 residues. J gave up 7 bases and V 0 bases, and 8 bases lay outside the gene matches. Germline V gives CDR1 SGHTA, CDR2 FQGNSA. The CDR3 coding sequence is TGTGCCAGCAGCTTAGCGGGCCAGGGGGCCGTAGAGCAGTACTTC. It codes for CASSLAGQGAVEQYF.

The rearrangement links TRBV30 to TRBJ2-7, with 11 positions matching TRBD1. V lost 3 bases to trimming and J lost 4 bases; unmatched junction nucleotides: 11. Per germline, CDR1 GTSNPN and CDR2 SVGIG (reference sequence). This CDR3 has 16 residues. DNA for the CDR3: TGTGCCTGGAGGCCAACCCCGGGACAGGGGGGTTACGAGCAGTACTTC. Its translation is CAWRPTPGQGGYEQYF.

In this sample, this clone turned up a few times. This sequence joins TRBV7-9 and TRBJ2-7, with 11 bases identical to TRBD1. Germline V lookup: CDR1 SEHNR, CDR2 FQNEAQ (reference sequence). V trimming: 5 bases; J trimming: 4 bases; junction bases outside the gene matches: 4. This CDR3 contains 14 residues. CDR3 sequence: CASSNRDRGYEQYF. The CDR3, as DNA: TGTGCCAGCAGCAACCGGGACAGGGGGTACGAGCAGTACTTC. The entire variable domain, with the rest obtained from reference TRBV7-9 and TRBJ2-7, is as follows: DTGVSQNPRHKITKRGQNVTFRCDPISEHNRLYWYRQTLGQGPEFLTYFQNEAQLEKSRLLSDRFSAERPKGSFSTLEIQRTEQGDSAMYLCASSNRDRGYEQYFGPGTRLTVT.

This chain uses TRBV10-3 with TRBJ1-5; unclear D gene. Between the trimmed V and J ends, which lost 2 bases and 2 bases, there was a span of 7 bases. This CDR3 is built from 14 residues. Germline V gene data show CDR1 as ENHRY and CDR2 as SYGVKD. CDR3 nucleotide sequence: TGTGCCATCAGTGAGGGGAGCGGCAATCAGCCCCAGCATTTT. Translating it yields CAISEGSGNQPQHF.

Here the CDR3 DNA reads TGTGCCAGTAGTCGGACAGCGACCTATGGCTACACCTTC. Translating it yields CASSRTATYGYTF. V and J are TRBV19 and TRBJ1-2; the D gene is possibly TRBD1 (6 bases). There are 13 residues in the CDR3. CDR1 is LNHDA, CDR2 SQIVND, per germline (reference sequence). The germline V and J ends were trimmed by 5 bases and 4 bases, with 11 bases remaining between them.

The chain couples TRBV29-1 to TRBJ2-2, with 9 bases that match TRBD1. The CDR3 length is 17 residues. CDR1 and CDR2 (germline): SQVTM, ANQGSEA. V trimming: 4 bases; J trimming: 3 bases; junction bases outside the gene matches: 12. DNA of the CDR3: TGCAGCGTTGGGTTCTCGGTCGGACAGGGGTACACCGGGGAGCTGTTTTTT. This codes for CSVGFSVGQGYTGELFF.

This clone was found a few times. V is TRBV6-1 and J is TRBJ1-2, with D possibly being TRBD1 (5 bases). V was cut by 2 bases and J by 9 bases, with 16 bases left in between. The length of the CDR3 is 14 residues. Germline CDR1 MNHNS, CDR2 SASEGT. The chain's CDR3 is CASSERAGKTSYTF. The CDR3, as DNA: TGTGCCAGCAGTGAACGGGCAGGGAAGACAAGCTACACCTTC.

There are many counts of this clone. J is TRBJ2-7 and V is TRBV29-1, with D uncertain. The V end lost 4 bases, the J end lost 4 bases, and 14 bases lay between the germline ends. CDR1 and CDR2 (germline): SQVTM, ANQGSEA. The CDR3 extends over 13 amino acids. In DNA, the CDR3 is TGCAGCGTTGCACGGCAGGTGGGTTACGAGCAGTACTTC. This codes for CSVARQVGYEQYF.

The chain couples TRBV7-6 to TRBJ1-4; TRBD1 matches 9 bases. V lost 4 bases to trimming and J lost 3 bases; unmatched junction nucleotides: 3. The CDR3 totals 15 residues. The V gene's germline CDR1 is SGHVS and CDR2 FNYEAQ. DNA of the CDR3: TGTGCCAGCAGCTCAGGGGACAGGGCTAATGAAAAACTGTTTTTT. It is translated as CASSSGDRANEKLFF.

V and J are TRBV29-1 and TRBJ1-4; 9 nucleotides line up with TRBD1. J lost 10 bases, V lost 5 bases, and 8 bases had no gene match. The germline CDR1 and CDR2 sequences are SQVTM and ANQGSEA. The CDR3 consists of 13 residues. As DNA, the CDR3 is TGCAGCGTTCTCACAGGGGGCAGGGGAAAACTGTTTTTT. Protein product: CSVLTGGRGKLFF. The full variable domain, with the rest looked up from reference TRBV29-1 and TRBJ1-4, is SAVISQKPSRDICQRGTSLTIQCQVDSQVTMMFWYRQQPGQSLTLIATANQGSEATYESGFVIDKFPISRPNLTFSTLTVSNMSPEDSSIYLCSVLTGGRGKLFFGSGTQLSVL.

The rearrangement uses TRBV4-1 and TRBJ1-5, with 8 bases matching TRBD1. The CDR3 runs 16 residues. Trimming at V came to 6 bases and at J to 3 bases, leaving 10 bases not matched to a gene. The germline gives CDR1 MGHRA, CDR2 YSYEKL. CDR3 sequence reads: CASSPRQGRPNQPQHF. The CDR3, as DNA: TGCGCCAGCAGTCCAAGACAGGGGAGACCCAATCAGCCCCAGCATTTT.

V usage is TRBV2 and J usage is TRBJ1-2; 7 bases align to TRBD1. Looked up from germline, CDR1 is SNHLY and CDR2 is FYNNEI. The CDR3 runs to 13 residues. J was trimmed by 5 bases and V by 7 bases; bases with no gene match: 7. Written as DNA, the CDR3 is TGTGCCAGCAAGGCAGGGGGACCGTATGGCTACACCTTC. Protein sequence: CASKAGGPYGYTF. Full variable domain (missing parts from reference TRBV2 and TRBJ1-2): EPEVTQTPSHQVTQMGQEVILRCVPISNHLYFYWYRQILGQKVEFLVSFYNNEISEKSEIFDDQFSVERPDGSNFTLKIRSTKLEDSAMYFCASKAGGPYGYTFGSGTRLTVV.

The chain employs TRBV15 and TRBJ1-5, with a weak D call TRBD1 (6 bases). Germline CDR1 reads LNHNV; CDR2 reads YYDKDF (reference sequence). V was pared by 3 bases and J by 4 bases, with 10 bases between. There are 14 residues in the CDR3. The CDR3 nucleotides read TGTGCCACCAGCAGCGACAGGAATAATCAGCCCCAGCATTTT. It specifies CATSSDRNNQPQHF.

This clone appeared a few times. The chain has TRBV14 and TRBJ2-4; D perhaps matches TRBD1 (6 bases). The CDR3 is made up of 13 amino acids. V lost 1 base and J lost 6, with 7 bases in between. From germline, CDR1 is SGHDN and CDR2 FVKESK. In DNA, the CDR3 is TGTGCCAGCAGCCAAGGGACAGTAAACATTCAGTACTTC. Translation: CASSQGTVNIQYF.

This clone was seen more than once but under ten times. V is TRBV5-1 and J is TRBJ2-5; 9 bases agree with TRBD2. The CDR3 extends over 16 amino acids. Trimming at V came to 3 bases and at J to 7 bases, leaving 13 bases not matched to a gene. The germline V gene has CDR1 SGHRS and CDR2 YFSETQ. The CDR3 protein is CASSYQAGGPPGTQYF. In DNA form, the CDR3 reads TGCGCCAGCAGCTACCAAGCGGGAGGCCCTCCGGGGACCCAGTACTTC.

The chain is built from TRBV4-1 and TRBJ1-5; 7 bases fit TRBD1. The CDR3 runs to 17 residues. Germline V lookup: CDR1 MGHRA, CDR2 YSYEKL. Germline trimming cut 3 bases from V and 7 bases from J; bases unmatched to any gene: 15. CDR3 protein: CASSHPTSKQGRQPQHF. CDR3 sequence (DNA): TGCGCCAGCAGCCATCCCACATCGAAACAGGGGAGGCAGCCCCAGCATTTT.

DNA for the CDR3: TGCAGCGTTGTATTTTTGGGTATGGGGACAGGGATCAATGAGCAGTTCTTC. It yields the protein CSVVFLGMGTGINEQFF. The rearrangement links TRBV29-1 to TRBJ2-1; 9 bases line up with TRBD1. The germline V gene encodes CDR1 SQVTM and CDR2 ANQGSEA. The V segment lost 4 bases and the J segment 6 bases; nucleotides outside the gene matches: 16. The CDR3 spans 17 residues.

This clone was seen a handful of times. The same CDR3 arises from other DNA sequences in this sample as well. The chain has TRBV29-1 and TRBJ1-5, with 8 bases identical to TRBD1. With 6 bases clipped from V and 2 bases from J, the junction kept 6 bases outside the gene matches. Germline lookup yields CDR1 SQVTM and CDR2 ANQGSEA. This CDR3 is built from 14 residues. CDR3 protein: CSVGTGSGNQPQHF. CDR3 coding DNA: TGCAGCGTCGGGACAGGATCCGGCAATCAGCCCCAGCATTTT.

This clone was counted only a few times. DNA for the CDR3: TGTGCCAGCAGTCCATACACCGGGGAGCTGTTTTTT. The encoded protein is CASSPYTGELFF. The chain links TRBV6-6 to TRBJ2-2; D is uncertain. CDR1 is MNHNY and CDR2 is SVGAGI in the germline V gene (reference sequence). The V gene lost 5 bases and the J gene lost 3 bases, with 4 bases spanning the gap. The CDR3 is 12 residues long.

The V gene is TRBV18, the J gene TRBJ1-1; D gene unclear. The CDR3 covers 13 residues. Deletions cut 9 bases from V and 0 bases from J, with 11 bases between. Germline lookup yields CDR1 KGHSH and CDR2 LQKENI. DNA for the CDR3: TGTGCCAGTTCCTTCGGGTTGAACACTGAAGCTTTCTTT. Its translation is CASSFGLNTEAFF.

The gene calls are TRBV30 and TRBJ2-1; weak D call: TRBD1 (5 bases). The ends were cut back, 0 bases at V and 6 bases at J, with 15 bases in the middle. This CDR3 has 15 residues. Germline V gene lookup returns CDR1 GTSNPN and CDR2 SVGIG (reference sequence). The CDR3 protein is CAWSVPVWTRNEQFF. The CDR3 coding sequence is TGTGCCTGGAGTGTGCCCGTATGGACACGCAATGAGCAGTTCTTC.

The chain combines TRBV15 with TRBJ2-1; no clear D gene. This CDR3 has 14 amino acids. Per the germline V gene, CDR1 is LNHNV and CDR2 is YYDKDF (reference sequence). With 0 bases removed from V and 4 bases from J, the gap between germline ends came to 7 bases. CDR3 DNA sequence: TGTGCCACCAGCAGAGATCGCAGTTACAATGAGCAGTTCTTC. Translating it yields CATSRDRSYNEQFF. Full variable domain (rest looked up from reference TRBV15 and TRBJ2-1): DAMVIQNPRYQVTQFGKPVTLSCSQTLNHNVMYWYQQKSSQAPKLLFHYYDKDFNNEADTPDNFQSRRPNTSFCFLDIRSPGLGDTAMYLCATSRDRSYNEQFFGPGTRLTVL.

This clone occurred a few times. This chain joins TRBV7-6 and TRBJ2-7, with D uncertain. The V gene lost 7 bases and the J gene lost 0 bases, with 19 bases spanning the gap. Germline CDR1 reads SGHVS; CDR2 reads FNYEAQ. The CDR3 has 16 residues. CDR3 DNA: TGTGCCAGCACCGACCCCAGAACAGAGATCTCCTACGAGCAGTACTTC. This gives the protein CASTDPRTEISYEQYF.

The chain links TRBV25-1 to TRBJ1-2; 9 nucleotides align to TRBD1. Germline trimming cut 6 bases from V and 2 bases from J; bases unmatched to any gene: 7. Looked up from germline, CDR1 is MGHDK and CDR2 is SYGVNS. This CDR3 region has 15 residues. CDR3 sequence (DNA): TGTGCCAGCAGCGGAACTACAGGGGGCAACTATGGCTACACCTTC. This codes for CASSGTTGGNYGYTF.

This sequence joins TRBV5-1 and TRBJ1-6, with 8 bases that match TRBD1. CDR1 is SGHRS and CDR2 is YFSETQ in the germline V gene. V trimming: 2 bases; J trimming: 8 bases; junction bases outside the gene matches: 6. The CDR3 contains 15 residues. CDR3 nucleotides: TGCGCCAGCAGCTTCCGGACAGGGCGGGATTCACCCCTCCACTTT. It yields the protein CASSFRTGRDSPLHF.